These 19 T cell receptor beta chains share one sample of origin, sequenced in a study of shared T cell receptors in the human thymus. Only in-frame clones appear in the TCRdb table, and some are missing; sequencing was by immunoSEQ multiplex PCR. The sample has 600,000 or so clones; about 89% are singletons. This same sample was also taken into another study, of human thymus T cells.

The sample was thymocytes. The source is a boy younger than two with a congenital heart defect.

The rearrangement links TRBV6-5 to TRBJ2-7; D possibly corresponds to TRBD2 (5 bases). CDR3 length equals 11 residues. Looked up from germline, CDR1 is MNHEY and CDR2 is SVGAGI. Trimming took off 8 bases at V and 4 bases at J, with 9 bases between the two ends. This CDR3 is CASQDFYEQYF. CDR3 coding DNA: TGTGCCAGCCAGGACTTTTACGAGCAGTACTTC.

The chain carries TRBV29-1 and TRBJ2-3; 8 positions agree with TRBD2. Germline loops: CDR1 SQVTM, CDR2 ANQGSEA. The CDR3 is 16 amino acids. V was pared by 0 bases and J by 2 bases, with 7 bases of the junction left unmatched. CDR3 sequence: CSVEELREGPTDTQYF. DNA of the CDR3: TGCAGCGTTGAAGAACTTCGGGAGGGCCCCACAGATACGCAGTATTTT.

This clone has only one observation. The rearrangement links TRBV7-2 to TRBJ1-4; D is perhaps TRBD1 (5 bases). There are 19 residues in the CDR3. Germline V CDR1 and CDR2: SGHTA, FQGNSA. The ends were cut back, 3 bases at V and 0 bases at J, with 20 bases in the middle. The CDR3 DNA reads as TGTGCCAGCAGCTTCGCTCCTTTGAAGGGGTTATCAACTAATGAAAAACTGTTTTTT. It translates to CASSFAPLKGLSTNEKLFF.

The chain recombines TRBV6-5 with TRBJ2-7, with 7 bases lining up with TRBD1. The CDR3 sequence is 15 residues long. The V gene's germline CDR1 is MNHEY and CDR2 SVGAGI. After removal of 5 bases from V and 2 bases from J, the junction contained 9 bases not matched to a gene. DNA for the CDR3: TGTGCCAGCAGTAGGAGTGGACAGGAGCCCTACGAGCAGTACTTC. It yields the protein CASSRSGQEPYEQYF.

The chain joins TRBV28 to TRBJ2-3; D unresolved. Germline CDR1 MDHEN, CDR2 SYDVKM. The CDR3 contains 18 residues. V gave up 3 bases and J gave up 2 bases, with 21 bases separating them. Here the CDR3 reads CASSFRFGLVPDTDTQYF. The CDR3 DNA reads TGTGCCAGCAGTTTTAGATTTGGTCTAGTCCCCGACACAGATACGCAGTATTTT.

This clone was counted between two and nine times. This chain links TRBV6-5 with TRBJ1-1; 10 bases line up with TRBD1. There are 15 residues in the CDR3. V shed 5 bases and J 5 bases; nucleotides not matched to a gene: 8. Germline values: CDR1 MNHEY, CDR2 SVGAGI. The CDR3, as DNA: TGTGCCAGCAGTAAGAAGACAGGGGGCGCGACTGAAGCTTTCTTT. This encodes CASSKKTGGATEAFF.

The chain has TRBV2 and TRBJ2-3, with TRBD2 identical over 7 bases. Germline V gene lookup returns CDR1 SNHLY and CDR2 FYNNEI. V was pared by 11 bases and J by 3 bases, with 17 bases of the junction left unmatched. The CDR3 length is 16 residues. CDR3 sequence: CASNWGREGLTDTQYF. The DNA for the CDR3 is TGTGCCTCCAATTGGGGCAGGGAGGGTCTTACAGATACGCAGTATTTT.

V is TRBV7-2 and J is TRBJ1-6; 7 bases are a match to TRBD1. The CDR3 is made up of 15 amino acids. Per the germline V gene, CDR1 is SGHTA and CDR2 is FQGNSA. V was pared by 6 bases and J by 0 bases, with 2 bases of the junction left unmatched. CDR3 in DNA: TGTGCCAGCAGGCCAGGGGGCTCCTATAATTCACCCCTCCACTTT. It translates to CASRPGGSYNSPLHF.

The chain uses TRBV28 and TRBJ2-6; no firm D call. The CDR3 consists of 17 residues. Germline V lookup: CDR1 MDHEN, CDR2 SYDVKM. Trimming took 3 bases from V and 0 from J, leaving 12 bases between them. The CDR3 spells CASSFAGCRSGANVLTF. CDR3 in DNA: TGTGCCAGCAGTTTCGCAGGCTGTCGCTCTGGGGCCAACGTCCTGACTTTC.

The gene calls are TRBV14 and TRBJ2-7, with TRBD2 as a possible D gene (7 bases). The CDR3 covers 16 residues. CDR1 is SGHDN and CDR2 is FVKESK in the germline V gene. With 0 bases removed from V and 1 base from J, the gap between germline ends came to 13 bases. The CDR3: CASSQERAGHSYEQYF. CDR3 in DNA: TGTGCCAGCAGCCAAGAGCGAGCGGGACATTCCTACGAGCAGTACTTC.

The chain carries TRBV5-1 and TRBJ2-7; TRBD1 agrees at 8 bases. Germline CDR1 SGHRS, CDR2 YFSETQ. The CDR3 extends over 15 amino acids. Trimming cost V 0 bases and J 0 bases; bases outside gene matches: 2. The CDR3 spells CASSLGTGSSYEQYF. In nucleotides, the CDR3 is TGCGCCAGCAGCTTGGGGACAGGGAGCTCCTACGAGCAGTACTTC.

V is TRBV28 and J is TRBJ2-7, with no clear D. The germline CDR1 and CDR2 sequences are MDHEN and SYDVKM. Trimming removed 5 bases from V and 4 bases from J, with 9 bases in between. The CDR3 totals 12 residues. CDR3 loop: CASSAYPYEQYF. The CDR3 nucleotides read TGTGCCAGCAGTGCCTACCCTTACGAGCAGTACTTC.

CDR3 protein: CASSLDSKPGQPQHF. CDR3 nucleotide sequence: TGTGCCAGCAGCTTGGACAGTAAGCCTGGTCAGCCCCAGCATTTT. The chain employs TRBV5-5 and TRBJ1-5; D unclear. CDR1 and CDR2 (germline): SGHKS, YYEKEE (reference sequence). V dropped 0 bases and J dropped 6 bases, with 13 bases sitting between them. The CDR3 extends over 15 amino acids.

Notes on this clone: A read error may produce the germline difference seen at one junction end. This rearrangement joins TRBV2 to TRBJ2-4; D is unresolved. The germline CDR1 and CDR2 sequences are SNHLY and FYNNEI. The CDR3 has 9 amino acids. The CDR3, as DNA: TGTGCCAGCAGTGAAGCTGGGCCCTTC. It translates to CASSEAGPF.

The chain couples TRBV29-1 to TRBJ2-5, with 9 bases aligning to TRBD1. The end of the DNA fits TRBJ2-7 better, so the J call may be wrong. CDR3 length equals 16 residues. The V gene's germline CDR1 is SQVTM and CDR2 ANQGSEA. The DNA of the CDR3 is TGCAGCGTTGTATGGGACAGGGCTAGGGAAACCTACGAGCAGTACTTC. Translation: CSVVWDRARETYEQYF.

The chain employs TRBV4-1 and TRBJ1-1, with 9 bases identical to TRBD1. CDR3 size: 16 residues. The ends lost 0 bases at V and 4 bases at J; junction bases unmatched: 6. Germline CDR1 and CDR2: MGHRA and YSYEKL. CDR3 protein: CASSQDRWDRATEAFF. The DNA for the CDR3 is TGCGCCAGCAGCCAAGATCGGTGGGACAGGGCCACTGAAGCTTTCTTT.

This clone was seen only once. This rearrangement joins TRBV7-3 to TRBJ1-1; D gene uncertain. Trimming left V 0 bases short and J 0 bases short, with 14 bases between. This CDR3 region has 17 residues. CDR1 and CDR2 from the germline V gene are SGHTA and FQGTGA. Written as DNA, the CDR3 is TGTGCCAGCAGCTTAACGTTCAAAAGTGAGATGAACACTGAAGCTTTCTTT. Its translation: CASSLTFKSEMNTEAFF.

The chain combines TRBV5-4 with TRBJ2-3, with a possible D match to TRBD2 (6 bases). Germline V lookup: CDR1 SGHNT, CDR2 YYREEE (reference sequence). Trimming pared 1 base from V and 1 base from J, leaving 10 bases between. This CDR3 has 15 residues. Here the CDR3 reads CASSLMGEGTDTQYF. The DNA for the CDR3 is TGTGCCAGCAGCTTGATGGGGGAGGGCACAGATACGCAGTATTTT.

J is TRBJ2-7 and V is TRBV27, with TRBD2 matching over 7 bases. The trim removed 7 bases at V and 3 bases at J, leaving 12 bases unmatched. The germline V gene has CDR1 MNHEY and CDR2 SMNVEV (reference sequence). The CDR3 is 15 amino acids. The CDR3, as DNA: TGTGCCAGCAAACATTCGGGGGACTATGACTACGAGCAGTACTTC. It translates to CASKHSGDYDYEQYF.